Listed here are 29 T cell receptor beta chains from one sample, sequenced in a study of CD8+CD57+ T cells in acquired aplastic anemia. Genomic DNA was employed as the template in profiling TCR beta VDJ and CDR3. TCRdb re-analysed the reads in MiXCR, keeping a single row per CDR3 protein. This repertoire shows hundreds of thousands of distinct CDR3 sequences, about a third found once; its top ten account for approximately 0.82%. CD8+CD57+ cell expansion had been shown by flow cytometry in patients chosen for sequencing. The sequenced sample was sorted CD4+, CD8+, or CD8+CD57+ T cells (not recorded which) from PBMCs. These receptors came from a human donor with aplastic anemia.

This clonotype came up many times. The chain recombines TRBV7-9 with TRBJ1-2; tentatively, D is TRBD1 (5 bases). CDR1 and CDR2 from the germline V gene are SEHNR and FQNEAQ (reference sequence). The CDR3 extends over 14 amino acids. The ends were cut back, 2 bases at V and 4 bases at J, with 11 bases in the middle. CDR3 bases: TGTGCCAGCAGCTTAAGGGCCGGGGGCTATGGCTACACCTTC. This encodes CASSLRAGGYGYTF.

This clonotype was observed a single time. The junction and the germline gene differ at one end; a read error may be behind it. The gene calls are TRBV10-3 and TRBJ1-1; 7 bases are a match to TRBD1. Germline lookup yields CDR1 ENHRY and CDR2 SYGVKD. This CDR3 contains 13 residues. The CDR3 protein is CASRVQGNTEAFF. Written as DNA, the CDR3 is TGTGCCAGCAGAGTACAGGGGAACACTGAGGCTTTCTTT.

V gene TRBV20-1 combines with J gene TRBJ2-3; 10 nucleotides line up with TRBD2. The germline V gene has CDR1 DFQATT and CDR2 SNEGSKA (reference sequence). There are 15 residues in the CDR3. The V and J ends lost 6 bases and 4 bases, in that order; junction bases with no gene match: 10. CDR3 DNA sequence: TGCAGTGCCACTGAATCTAGCGGGGGTTCAGATACGCAGTATTTT. It specifies CSATESSGGSDTQYF.

This clonotype turned up a few times. The chain couples TRBV20-1 to TRBJ2-5, with 8 bases fitting TRBD2. V lost 6 bases and J lost 5; bases outside the gene matches: 14. This CDR3 has 15 residues. Germline assignment: CDR1 DFQATT and CDR2 SNEGSKA (reference sequence). The CDR3 reads CSAALTGGRGETQYF. The CDR3 coding sequence is TGCAGTGCCGCTCTAACGGGAGGGCGGGGGGAGACCCAGTACTTC.

Notes on this clonotype: The junction departs from germline at one end; a sequencing error may be responsible. J is TRBJ1-2 and V is TRBV29-1; D is unresolved. This CDR3 is 10 amino acids long. Germline values: CDR1 SQVTM, CDR2 ANQGSEA. The CDR3 DNA is TGCAGCCTTGACAACTATGGCTACACCTTC. This encodes CSLDNYGYTF.

In this sample, this clonotype turned up many times. This sequence joins TRBV24-1 and TRBJ2-3; TRBD2 agrees at 8 bases. The trim removed 4 bases at V and 3 bases at J, leaving 5 bases unmatched. The CDR3 is 15 residues long. Germline-derived CDR1 and CDR2 are KGHDR and SFDVKD. CDR3: CATSEAGGGTDTQYF. The DNA of the CDR3 is TGTGCCACCAGTGAGGCGGGGGGCGGTACAGATACGCAGTATTTT.

This clonotype was recorded many times. The chain has TRBV20-1 and TRBJ2-3; 8 nucleotides match TRBD2. The CDR3 has 15 residues. The V and J ends lost 5 bases and 4 bases, in that order; junction bases with no gene match: 11. Germline V CDR1 and CDR2: DFQATT, SNEGSKA (reference sequence). This chain's CDR3 is CSASERERGADTQYF. For the CDR3, the DNA is TGCAGTGCTTCCGAGCGGGAGCGTGGGGCAGATACGCAGTATTTT.

This clonotype was recorded a few times. A much larger clone differs from this one at a single base, so this may be a read error. The chain carries TRBV15 and TRBJ2-1; D remains ambiguous. This CDR3 spans 12 amino acids. CDR1 LNHNV and CDR2 YYDKDF come from the germline V gene (reference sequence). The CDR3 here is CATSSGYNERFF. In nucleotides, the CDR3 is TGTGCCACCAGCAGCGGATACAATGAGCGGTTCTTC.

In this sample, this clonotype turned up many times. The chain employs TRBV5-1 and TRBJ2-7; D is perhaps TRBD1 or TRBD2 (5 bases each). CDR1 and CDR2 (germline): SGHRS, YFSETQ. V lost 0 bases and J lost 0, with 10 bases in between. The CDR3 has 15 residues. The CDR3 nucleotides are TGCGCCAGCAGCTTGGGGGACGTATTCTCCTACGAGCAGTACTTC. Its translation is CASSLGDVFSYEQYF. Together with reference TRBV5-1 and TRBJ2-7, the CDR3 gives the full variable domain: KAGVTQTPRYLIKTRGQQVTLSCSPISGHRSVSWYQQTPGQGLQFLFEYFSETQRNKGNFPGRFSGRQFSNSRSEMNVSTLELGDSALYLCASSLGDVFSYEQYFGPGTRLTVT.

This clonotype was recorded at least ten times. The chain is built from TRBV19 and TRBJ1-6, with D possibly matching TRBD1 (6 bases). This CDR3 region has 17 residues. Germline CDR1 LNHDA, CDR2 SQIVND (reference sequence). V was shortened by 4 bases and J by 6 bases, with 19 bases between the two germline ends. The CDR3 region is CASSTNLAGQLNSPLHF. CDR3 DNA: TGTGCCAGTAGTACGAATCTGGCAGGACAGCTTAATTCACCCCTCCACTTT.

The chain's CDR3 is CSVVQGTGEAFF. The CDR3 DNA reads as TGCAGCGTTGTACAGGGGACGGGTGAAGCTTTCTTT. The chain combines TRBV29-1 with TRBJ1-1; 7 bases map to TRBD1. V was clipped by 4 bases and J by 7 bases; unmatched bases: 6. Germline V gene lookup returns CDR1 SQVTM and CDR2 ANQGSEA. This CDR3 is built from 12 residues. The entire variable domain, with the rest obtained from reference TRBV29-1 and TRBJ1-1, is as follows: SAVISQKPSRDICQRGTSLTIQCQVDSQVTMMFWYRQQPGQSLTLIATANQGSEATYESGFVIDKFPISRPNLTFSTLTVSNMSPEDSSIYLCSVVQGTGEAFFGQGTRLTVV.

The chain joins TRBV19 to TRBJ2-7, with TRBD1 matching over 7 bases. Losses at the gene ends were 0 bases for V and 3 bases for J; bases not matched to a gene: 11. The V gene's germline CDR1 is LNHDA and CDR2 SQIVND (reference sequence). This CDR3 is 17 amino acids long. Written as DNA, the CDR3 is TGTGCCAGTAGTATAGATCTAAGACAGGGACCTTTCTACGAGCAGTACTTC. Translated: CASSIDLRQGPFYEQYF.

This clonotype was observed many times. The CDR3 sequence: CASSEDRTTGELFF. CDR3 DNA: TGTGCCAGCAGTGAGGACAGAACGACCGGGGAGCTGTTTTTT. The genes are TRBV2 and TRBJ2-2, with D possibly TRBD1 on 6 matching bases. Trimming stripped 3 bases from V and 5 bases from J, with 10 bases between. Germline loops: CDR1 SNHLY, CDR2 FYNNEI. There are 14 residues in the CDR3.

Many counts were recorded for this clonotype. This chain connects TRBV19 to TRBJ1-1; 7 positions agree with TRBD1. J gave up 8 bases and V 3 bases, and 9 bases lay outside the gene matches. This CDR3 is built from 14 residues. Germline V lookup: CDR1 LNHDA, CDR2 SQIVND (reference sequence). This CDR3 reads CASSISTDRAEAFF. The DNA for the CDR3 is TGTGCCAGTAGTATCTCTACTGACAGGGCGGAAGCTTTCTTT.

The CDR3 DNA reads as TGTGCCAGCAGAAATTCACTTGGTTCACCCCTCCACTTT. This translates into CASRNSLGSPLHF. The V call is TRBV12-3 or TRBV12-4, the J call TRBJ1-6; D is unclear. Trimming pared 6 bases from V and 9 bases from J, leaving 12 bases between. The CDR3 is made up of 13 amino acids.

This clonotype was observed at least ten times. The chain carries TRBV5-8 and TRBJ2-7; weak D call: TRBD2 (5 bases). This CDR3 is 15 amino acids long. CDR1 SGHTS and CDR2 YDEGEE come from the germline V gene. The V end lost 4 bases, the J end lost 2 bases, and 16 bases lay between the germline ends. CDR3 nucleotide sequence: TGTGCCAGCAGCCCACGGGGTAGCGTGACCTACGAGCAGTACTTC. Residues: CASSPRGSVTYEQYF.

This clonotype showed up just a few times. A much larger clone differs from this one at a single base, so this may be a read error. The chain uses TRBV10-3 and TRBJ2-1; possible D gene TRBD2, 7 bases. There are 14 residues in the CDR3. Germline V gene data show CDR1 as ENHRY and CDR2 as SYGVKD. The DNA of the CDR3 is TGTACCATCAGTGGGCGGGGGCTGGGAAATGAGCAGTTCTTC. Protein sequence: CTISGRGLGNEQFF.

Ten or more counts support this clonotype. This chain links TRBV15 with TRBJ1-1; TRBD1 might be the D (6 bases). The CDR3 has 13 residues. V was trimmed by 9 bases and J by 7 bases, leaving 18 bases between them. Germline loops: CDR1 LNHNV, CDR2 YYDKDF (reference sequence). The CDR3 DNA reads TGTGCCACTAAGCACGGGACAATCGATGAAGCTTTCTTT. Its protein product is CATKHGTIDEAFF. The full variable domain, in which reference TRBV15 and TRBJ1-1 provide the parts outside the CDR3, is DAMVIQNPRYQVTQFGKPVTLSCSQTLNHNVMYWYQQKSSQAPKLLFHYYDKDFNNEADTPDNFQSRRPNTSFCFLDIRSPGLGDTAMYLCATKHGTIDEAFFGQGTRLTVV.

The chain uses TRBV2 and TRBJ1-5; 8 bases are a match to TRBD1. CDR1 and CDR2 from the germline V gene are SNHLY and FYNNEI. Trimming took 9 bases from V and 4 from J; bases not matched to a gene: 5. The CDR3 extends over 13 amino acids. The DNA of the CDR3 is TGTGCCAGTCACGACAGGGGAAATCAGCCCCAGCATTTT. Protein: CASHDRGNQPQHF.

The rearrangement joins TRBV15 to TRBJ2-5; unclear D gene. Trimming removed 3 bases from V and 2 bases from J, with 16 bases in between. The V gene's germline CDR1 is LNHNV and CDR2 YYDKDF (reference sequence). This CDR3 has 16 residues. The CDR3 DNA follows: TGTGCCACCAGCAGCGTAGTGGGCAGATTACAAGAGACCCAGTACTTC. Translation: CATSSVVGRLQETQYF.

This clonotype came up once. V and J are TRBV20-1 and TRBJ2-7; TRBD2 matches 8 bases. The V gene's germline CDR1 is DFQATT and CDR2 SNEGSKA (reference sequence). V shed 6 bases and J 5 bases; nucleotides not matched to a gene: 9. The CDR3 covers 13 residues. Written as DNA, the CDR3 is TGCAGTGCCCTTGGGACTAGTTCCCACGAGCAGTACTTC. As protein: CSALGTSSHEQYF.

This clonotype is deemed medium-sized. This chain joins TRBV15 and TRBJ1-2; tentative D call: TRBD1 (5 bases). Germline V gives CDR1 LNHNV, CDR2 YYDKDF (reference sequence). The V end was cut by 0 bases, the J end by 5 bases, with 13 bases between. This CDR3 is 15 amino acids long. The CDR3 reads CATSRDRVGDYGYTF. CDR3 nucleotides: TGTGCCACCAGCAGAGACAGGGTGGGTGATTATGGCTACACCTTC. The full variable domain, completed using reference TRBV15 and TRBJ1-2, is DAMVIQNPRYQVTQFGKPVTLSCSQTLNHNVMYWYQQKSSQAPKLLFHYYDKDFNNEADTPDNFQSRRPNTSFCFLDIRSPGLGDTAMYLCATSRDRVGDYGYTFGSGTRLTVV.

The chain has TRBV5-5 and TRBJ1-5; possibly TRBD1 for D (5 bases). The CDR3 is made up of 15 amino acids. V was shortened by 0 bases and J by 0 bases, with 7 bases between the two germline ends. Germline lookup yields CDR1 SGHKS and CDR2 YYEKEE (reference sequence). CDR3 residues: CASSLGGDSNQPQHF. CDR3 DNA sequence: TGTGCCAGCAGCTTGGGGGGGGATAGCAATCAGCCCCAGCATTTT.

This chain joins TRBV7-3 and TRBJ2-1; 10 bases agree with TRBD2. V trimming: 1 base; J trimming: 1 base; junction bases outside the gene matches: 7. This CDR3 is built from 18 residues. Germline CDR1 SGHTA, CDR2 FQGTGA. Here the CDR3 reads CASSLRGKAGGSYNEQFF. The CDR3 DNA sequence: TGTGCCAGCAGCTTAAGGGGCAAAGCGGGAGGGTCCTACAATGAGCAGTTCTTC. The full variable domain, completed using reference TRBV7-3 and TRBJ2-1, is GAGVSQTPSNKVTEKGKYVELRCDPISGHTALYWYRQSLGQGPEFLIYFQGTGAADDSGLPNDRFFAVRPEGSVSTLKIQRTERGDSAVYLCASSLRGKAGGSYNEQFFGPGTRLTVL.

This clonotype was observed at least ten times. This chain links TRBV2 with TRBJ1-1, with 8 bases aligning to TRBD1. The CDR3 has 13 amino acids. Trimming cost V 3 bases and J 7 bases; bases outside gene matches: 4. Looked up from germline, CDR1 is SNHLY and CDR2 is FYNNEI. The CDR3: CASSEIGTGEAFF. The CDR3 DNA follows: TGTGCCAGCAGTGAGATAGGGACAGGTGAAGCTTTCTTT.

This clonotype was seen only once. This clone may be a read error of a much larger clone one base away. The chain combines TRBV20-1 with TRBJ1-2; D is perhaps TRBD1 (5 bases). CDR1 and CDR2 (germline): DFQATT, SNEGSKA (reference sequence). The CDR3 is 15 residues long. CDR3 sequence (DNA): TGCAGTGCTAGAGATCCGCAGGGAGTTAACTATGGCCACACCTTC. Translated, it gives CSARDPQGVNYGHTF.

This rearrangement joins TRBV14 to TRBJ2-1; D is unresolved. The CDR3 is 16 amino acids. The V end was cut by 1 base, the J end by 0 bases, with 10 bases between. Germline CDR1 is SGHDN and CDR2 is FVKESK. CDR3 in amino acids: CASSQGSVSSYNEQFF. The CDR3 DNA reads as TGTGCCAGCAGCCAAGGATCAGTGAGCTCCTACAATGAGCAGTTCTTC.

This chain links TRBV14 with TRBJ1-6; the D is unclear. CDR1 is SGHDN and CDR2 is FVKESK in the germline V gene. The V end was cut by 8 bases, the J end by 9 bases, with 17 bases between. The CDR3 consists of 14 residues. The CDR3 region is CASVAGSTISPLHF. The CDR3 bases are TGTGCCAGCGTAGCCGGGAGCACAATTTCACCCCTCCACTTT.

Of note for this clonotype: At one end the junction does not follow the germline gene, possibly because of a read error. This CDR3 reads CVSSLTTGVNTEAFF. The CDR3 region has the DNA TGTGTCAGCAGCTTAACGACAGGGGTGAACACTGAAGCTTTCTTT. V is TRBV11-2 and J is TRBJ1-1; 8 bases match TRBD1. The CDR3 sequence is 15 residues long. CDR1 is SGHAT, CDR2 FQNNGV, per germline.